This TCR beta chain derives from a study of blood T cell repertoires in COVID-19. Study information: Acute-phase and convalescent COVID-19 samples originated in the United States, Italy and Spain. Nucleic acid was either cDNA or gDNA, and it came from T cells, B-cell-depleted T cells, or PBMCs.

In the original processing: Amplification of reference gene primers provided the estimated nucleated cell counts. The table came from immunoSEQ multiplex PCR; TCRdb's copy has only in-frame clones and leaves some out. That table gives V, J and clone size, and the DNA gave D and trimming. The sample consists of some 68,000 clones, roughly 80% of them appearing once. CDR3 size: 12 residues. V gave up 5 bases and J gave up 7 bases; unmatched junction bases: 4. Germline CDR1 is LNHDA and CDR2 is SQIVND (reference sequence). Sequencing was carried out using peripheral blood. The chain carries TRBV19 and TRBJ2-7, with 8 bases fitting TRBD2. This TCR was recovered from a man in his sixties or seventies with acute or convalescent COVID-19. CDR3 nucleotides: TGTGCCAGTAGTCCCCGGGGGGGTGAGCAGTACTTC. Its translation is CASSPRGGEQYF.